This T cell receptor beta chain emerged from a study of CD8 T cells in ankylosing spondylitis. Study-wide findings and caveats: Matched ankylosing spondylitis synovial fluid reportedly contained a significantly enriched population of disease-linked clones. The study identified a TCR beta motif of under 10 highly homologous variants that appeared characteristic of ankylosing spondylitis blood. Some motif variants were previously reported in reactive arthritis synovial fluid and blood.

The sample holds a few counts of this clonotype. Its antigen is not known. Germline V CDR1 and CDR2: SGHTA, FQGNSA. The J segment lost 7 bases and the V segment lost 4 bases, leaving 5 bases of the junction unmatched. This CDR3 has 14 residues. A quantitative 5'-RACE method, one with molecular barcodes, was used to make TCR beta libraries. Via MiXCR, TCRdb re-called the 5' RACE reads, giving one row per CDR3 protein. The sample includes under 850,000 distinct CDR3 sequences, roughly 19% of them seen just once. This chain links TRBV7-2 with TRBJ2-2; 8 bases fit TRBD2. Source material: blood, either unsorted or a sorted T cell fraction (not recorded which). This TCR was sampled from a male donor with ankylosing spondylitis. CDR3 nucleotide sequence: TGTGCCAGCAGCTCCCCCGGGGGGGGCGGGGAGCTGTTTTTT. Amino acid sequence: CASSSPGGGGELFF.